The clone carrying this T cell receptor beta chain was picked up many times. The data were taken from a study of OX40 agonist ivuxolimab in advanced cancers. About the study: The dose of intravenous ivuxolimab that patients received every 2 weeks ranged from 0.01 to 10 mg/kg.

Profiled with immunoSEQ multiplex PCR; TCRdb holds only in-frame clones, not every one. This sample has about 10,000 clones, with 63% found just once. Patients were excluded for autoimmune disease history or systemic immunosuppression. The CDR3 length is 15 residues. V gave up 1 base and J gave up 0 bases, with 9 bases separating them. The germline gives CDR1 MGHRA, CDR2 YSYEKL. The sample here was CD4+ or CD8+ T cells sorted from blood, taken in a trial of the OX40 agonist ivuxolimab. The V gene is TRBV4-1, the J gene TRBJ1-1, with D hard to call. The receptor was derived from an adult with an advanced solid tumor such as melanoma, head and neck, liver or kidney cancer. In DNA, the CDR3 is TGCGCCAGCAGCCAAGGGTGGCGGCTGAACACTGAAGCTTTCTTT. It yields the protein CASSQGWRLNTEAFF.